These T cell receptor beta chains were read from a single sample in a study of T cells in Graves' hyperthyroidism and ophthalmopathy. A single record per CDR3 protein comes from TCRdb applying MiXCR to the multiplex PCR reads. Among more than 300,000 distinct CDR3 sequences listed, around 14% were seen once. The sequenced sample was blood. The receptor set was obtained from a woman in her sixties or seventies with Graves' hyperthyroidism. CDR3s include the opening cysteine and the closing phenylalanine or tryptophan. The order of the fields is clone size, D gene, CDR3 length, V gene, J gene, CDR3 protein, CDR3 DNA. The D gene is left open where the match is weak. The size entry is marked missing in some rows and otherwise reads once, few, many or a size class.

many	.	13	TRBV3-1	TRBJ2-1	CASSQDNKREQFF	TGTGCCAGCAGCCAAGACAATAAGAGGGAGCAGTTCTTC
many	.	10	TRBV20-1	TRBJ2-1	CSARNNEQFF	TGCAGTGCTAGAAACAATGAGCAGTTCTTC
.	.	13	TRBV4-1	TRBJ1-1	CASSQAYTPQAFF	TGCGCCAGCAGCCAAGCCTACACCCCACAAGCTTTCTTT
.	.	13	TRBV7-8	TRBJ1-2	CASSRGGGGGYTF	TGCGCCAGCAGCCGAGGCGGCGGGGGTGGCTACACCTTC
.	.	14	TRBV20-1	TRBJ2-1	CSASQGRSRYEQFF	TGCAGTGCTAGCCAGGGGAGAAGTAGGTATGAGCAGTTCTTC
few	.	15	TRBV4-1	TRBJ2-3	CASSQEAVGTDTQYF	TGCGCCAGCAGCCAAGAGGCGGTTGGAACGGATACGCAGTATTTT
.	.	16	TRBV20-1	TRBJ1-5	CSARDRQFYSNQPQHF	TGCAGTGCTAGGGACAGACAGTTTTATAGCAATCAGCCCCAGCATTTT
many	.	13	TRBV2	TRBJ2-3	CASSEGGIDTQYF	TGTGCCAGCAGCGAAGGGGGTATAGATACGCAGTATTTT
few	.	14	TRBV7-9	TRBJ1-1	CASSHTSGNTEAFF	TGTGCCAGCAGCCATACCAGCGGCAACACTGAAGCTTTCTTT
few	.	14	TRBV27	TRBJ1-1	CASSLMGGVGEAFF	TGTGCCAGCAGTTTAATGGGAGGGGTTGGTGAAGCTTTCTTT
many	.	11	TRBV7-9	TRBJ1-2	CAIPILNGYTF	TGTGCCATCCCGATATTGAATGGCTACACCTTC
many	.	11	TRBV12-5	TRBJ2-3	CASGPVGTQYF	TGTGCTAGTGGTCCTGTGGGTACGCAGTATTTT
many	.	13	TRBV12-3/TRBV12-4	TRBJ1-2	CASSLEGNYGYTF	TGTGCCAGCAGTTTAGAAGGGAACTATGGCTACACCTTC
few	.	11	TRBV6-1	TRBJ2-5	CAVRNQETQYF	TGTGCCGTCAGGAACCAAGAGACCCAGTACTTC
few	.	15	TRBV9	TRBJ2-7	CASSVAPGESYEQYF	TGTGCCAGCAGCGTAGCACCAGGGGAATCCTACGAGCAGTACTTC
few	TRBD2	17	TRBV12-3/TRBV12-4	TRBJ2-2	CASSLPSAGVDTGELFF	TGTGCCAGCAGTCTACCCTCGGCGGGAGTAGACACCGGGGAGCTGTTTTTT
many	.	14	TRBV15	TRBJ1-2	CATSSGQTPYGYTF	TGTGCCACCAGCTCCGGACAGACCCCCTATGGCTACACCTTC
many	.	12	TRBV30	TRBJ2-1	CAWSYSYNEQFF	TGTGCCTGGAGTTACAGCTACAATGAGCAGTTCTTC
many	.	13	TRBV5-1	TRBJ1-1	CASSLEGHSEAFF	TGCGCCAGCAGCTTGGAGGGGCACTCTGAAGCTTTCTTT
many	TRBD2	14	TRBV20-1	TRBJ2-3	CSARMTSAADTQYF	TGCAGTGCTAGGATGACTAGCGCGGCAGATACGCAGTATTTT
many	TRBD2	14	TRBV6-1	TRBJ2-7	CASTPGGSPRGQYF	TGTGCCAGCACCCCGGGGGGTTCGCCGCGTGGGCAGTACTTC
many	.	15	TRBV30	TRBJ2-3	CAWSRGRGDTDTQYF	TGTGCCTGGAGCCGTGGGCGCGGGGACACAGATACGCAGTATTTT
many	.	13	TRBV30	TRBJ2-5	CASGISASETQYF	TGTGCCTCCGGGATTAGTGCGTCAGAGACCCAGTACTTC
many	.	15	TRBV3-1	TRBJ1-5	CASSQSTGQNQPQHF	TGTGCCAGCAGCCAATCAACAGGCCAGAATCAGCCCCAGCATTTT
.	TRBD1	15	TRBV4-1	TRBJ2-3	CASSQPGGSTDTQYF	TGCGCCAGCAGCCAACCAGGGGGAAGCACAGATACGCAGTATTTT
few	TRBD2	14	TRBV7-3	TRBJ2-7	CASSQAGGNYEQYF	TGTGCCAGCAGCCAAGCGGGGGGGAACTACGAGCAGTACTTC
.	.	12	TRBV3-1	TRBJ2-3	CASSQGGEAQYF	TGTGCCAGCAGCCAAGGGGGAGAGGCGCAGTATTTT
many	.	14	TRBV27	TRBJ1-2	CASWPGGRNYGYTF	TGTGCCAGCTGGCCTGGAGGTCGGAACTATGGCTACACCTTC
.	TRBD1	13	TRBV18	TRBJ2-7	CASSAGQGAEQYF	TGTGCCAGCTCAGCAGGACAGGGGGCCGAGCAGTACTTC
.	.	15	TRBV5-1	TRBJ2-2	CASSWDTANTGELFF	TGCGCCAGCAGCTGGGACACCGCGAACACCGGGGAGCTGTTTTTT
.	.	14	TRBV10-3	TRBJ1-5	CAIRSGEGNQPQHF	TGTGCCATCCGCTCAGGGGAGGGCAATCAGCCCCAGCATTTT
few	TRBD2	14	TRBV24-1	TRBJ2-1	CATSDLSGRALQFF	TGTGCCACCAGTGATTTAAGCGGGAGGGCCTTGCAGTTCTTC
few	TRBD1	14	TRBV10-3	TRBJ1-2	CAISQQGNEDGYTF	TGTGCCATCAGCCAACAGGGGAACGAGGATGGCTACACCTTC
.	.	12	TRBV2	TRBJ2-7	CASKSDSYEQYF	TGTGCCAGCAAAAGTGACTCCTACGAGCAGTACTTC
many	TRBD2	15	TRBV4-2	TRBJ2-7	CASSQMGTSGYEQYF	TGTGCCAGCAGCCAGATGGGGACTAGCGGCTACGAGCAGTACTTC
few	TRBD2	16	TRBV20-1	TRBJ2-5	CSAGSATSGTRETQYF	TGCAGTGCGGGGTCCGCGACTAGCGGGACGAGGGAGACCCAGTACTTC
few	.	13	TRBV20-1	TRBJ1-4	CSARRGWDEKLFF	TGCAGTGCCAGGAGGGGGTGGGATGAAAAACTGTTTTTT
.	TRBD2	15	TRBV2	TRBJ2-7	CASSLTSGSSYEQHF	TGTGCCAGCAGCCTCACTAGCGGTAGCTCCTACGAGCAGCACTTC
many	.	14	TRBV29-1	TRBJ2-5	CSVEGVSVQETQYF	TGCAGCGTTGAAGGTGTCTCAGTTCAAGAGACCCAGTACTTC
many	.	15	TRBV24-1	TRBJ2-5	CATSDWGLGPETQYF	TGTGCCACCAGTGATTGGGGACTGGGCCCAGAGACCCAGTACTTC